The present entry profiles one T cell receptor (beta chain) with its context. Its matching antigen is unknown. CDR1 is SGHAT, CDR2 FQNNGV, per germline. The V segment lost 0 bases and the J segment 7 bases; nucleotides outside the gene matches: 6. The CDR3 totals 16 residues. The data were taken from a study of cytomegalovirus exposure and HLA in healthy donors. Broader study findings: When analyzed later, the rates of TCR association showed variation by HLA locus, with DRB1 the most and HLA-C the fewest. A previous analysis found most TCR beta V segments productive roughly 90% or roughly 30% of the time.

Both 60 Vbeta primers and 13 Jbeta primers went into the PCR. TCRdb's copy holds only in-frame clones and misses some; the assay was immunoSEQ multiplex PCR. The sample's table shows 200,000 or so clones. The rearrangement uses TRBV11-2 and TRBJ1-2, with 12 bases matching TRBD1. What was sequenced was PBMCs. The TCR comes from a girl aged 2 to 10 in good health and CMV-seropositive. The CDR3 coding sequence is TGTGCCAGCAGCTTAGAAGGGACAGGGGGCTTGGGTGGCTACACCTTC. This sequence encodes CASSLEGTGGLGGYTF.